These T cell receptor beta chains were read from a single sample in a study of blood T cell repertoires in COVID-19. Sequencing used immunoSEQ multiplex PCR; TCRdb keeps in-frame clones, though not all of them. The sample comprises 250,000 to 350,000 clones, approximately 86% of which are singletons, and 0.87% rests with the top ten. The specimen was peripheral blood. These receptors all come from a human donor with COVID-19, enrolled during active disease. The donor label of this sample is uncertain. The CDR3 runs from the conserved cysteine through the conserved F or W. Each record gives: D gene, clone size, J gene, V gene, CDR3 DNA, CDR3 protein. A D gene is named only where the DNA matches it firmly. Size values are once, few and many counts, or a class for expanded clones, and some rows have none.

d_gene: -; abundance: -; j_gene: TRBJ2-7; v_gene: TRBV5-1; CDR3nt: TGCGCCAGCAGCTTGGACAACTACGAGCAGTACTTC; CDR3aa: CASSLDNYEQYF
d_gene: -; abundance: -; j_gene: TRBJ2-5; v_gene: TRBV24-1; CDR3nt: TGTGCCACCAGTGATATTACCAGGGGAGTAGAGACCCAGTACTTC; CDR3aa: CATSDITRGVETQYF
d_gene: -; abundance: -; j_gene: TRBJ1-3; v_gene: TRBV5-8; CDR3nt: TGTGCCAGCAGCTTGTTGTTCAGCTCTGGAAACACCATATATTTT; CDR3aa: CASSLLFSSGNTIYF
d_gene: TRBD1; abundance: -; j_gene: TRBJ2-3; v_gene: TRBV27; CDR3nt: TGTGCCAGCAGTCAGACACGGGACAGGAAGCAGTATTTT; CDR3aa: CASSQTRDRKQYF
d_gene: -; abundance: -; j_gene: TRBJ1-1; v_gene: TRBV18; CDR3nt: TGTGCCAGCTCACCGCAAGGAGTGTTTGAAGCTTTCTTT; CDR3aa: CASSPQGVFEAFF
d_gene: TRBD1; abundance: few; j_gene: TRBJ2-1; v_gene: TRBV7-9; CDR3nt: TGTGCCAGCAGCACCGGGACAGGGGGTTACTACAATGAGCAGTTCTTC; CDR3aa: CASSTGTGGYYNEQFF
d_gene: TRBD2; abundance: -; j_gene: TRBJ2-2; v_gene: TRBV7-8; CDR3nt: TGTGCCAGCAGCTTTGGACTAGCGGACCTTCTAAAAACCGGGGAGCTGTTTTTT; CDR3aa: CASSFGLADLLKTGELFF
d_gene: TRBD1; abundance: few; j_gene: TRBJ1-5; v_gene: TRBV28; CDR3nt: TGTGCCAGCAGGTGGGACAGCCGGGGCGGCAATCAGCCCCAGCATTTT; CDR3aa: CASRWDSRGGNQPQHF
d_gene: -; abundance: -; j_gene: TRBJ1-5; v_gene: TRBV19; CDR3nt: TGTGCCAGTAGCACCCGGGACTTCTCAGACGGTAGCAATCAGCCCCAGCATTTT; CDR3aa: CASSTRDFSDGSNQPQHF
d_gene: -; abundance: -; j_gene: TRBJ1-1; v_gene: TRBV2; CDR3nt: TGTGCCAGCAGTGAAAGTGGTCCAGGACACATGGGCACTGAAGCTTTCTTT; CDR3aa: CASSESGPGHMGTEAFF
d_gene: -; abundance: -; j_gene: TRBJ1-4; v_gene: TRBV19; CDR3nt: TGTGCCAGTAGTTATACTGGGGGGGCAACTAATGAAAAACTGTTTTTT; CDR3aa: CASSYTGGATNEKLFF
d_gene: TRBD1; abundance: once; j_gene: TRBJ2-7; v_gene: TRBV27; CDR3nt: TGTGCCAGCGCCCGACAGGGCCTCTACGAGCAGTACTTC; CDR3aa: CASARQGLYEQYF
d_gene: TRBD2; abundance: -; j_gene: TRBJ2-5; v_gene: TRBV7-2; CDR3nt: TGTGCCAGCAGCTCTAGCGGGAGGGCTGGGACCCAGTACTTC; CDR3aa: CASSSSGRAGTQYF
d_gene: TRBD2; abundance: -; j_gene: TRBJ2-1; v_gene: TRBV30; CDR3nt: TGTGCCTGGAGTGTAACGGGGACTAGCGGGAGGGTGTCCTACAATGAGCAGTTCTTC; CDR3aa: CAWSVTGTSGRVSYNEQFF
d_gene: -; abundance: -; j_gene: TRBJ1-1; v_gene: TRBV11-2; CDR3nt: TGTGCCAGCAGCTTAGTACAGGGCCTGAACACTGAAGCTTTCTTT; CDR3aa: CASSLVQGLNTEAFF